The clone carrying this T cell receptor (beta chain) was seen only a few times. The entry originates in a study of T-cell reconstitution after alpha-beta-depleted transplantation in children. With 3 bases clipped from V and 0 bases from J, the junction kept 4 bases outside the gene matches. This CDR3 comprises 15 residues. The V gene's germline CDR1 is DFQATT and CDR2 SNEGSKA (reference sequence). The authors prepared the TCRbeta library with unique molecular identifiers. TCRdb processed the PCR reads anew with MiXCR; each CDR3 protein has one entry. The sample records about 360,000 distinct CDR3 sequences, more than 10% being singletons.

The sequenced sample was PBMCs, obtained from the stem cell graft. The rearrangement uses TRBV20-1 and TRBJ1-3, with 8 bases identical to TRBD1. The sequence derives from a human donor who donated a stem cell graft to a child with Fanconi anemia. The CDR3 region is CSARDRVFSGNTIYF. The CDR3 DNA sequence: TGCAGTGCTAGGGACAGGGTATTCTCTGGAAACACCATATATTTT.